The 8 T cell receptor beta chains presented below share a single source sample, sequenced in a study of blood T cells in healthy people across ages. Next came a second PCR, run for about 7 to 12 cycles, which used a sample-barcoded 5' primer along with a J-beta primer mix. MiXCR was run by TCRdb on the 5' RACE reads, yielding one entry per CDR3 protein. The profile shows around 650,000 distinct CDR3 sequences, about a third of them singletons. Sample: blood. These TCRs come from a woman older than 75 in good health.

This chain connects TRBV20-1 to TRBJ2-5; possibly TRBD1 for D (5 bases). The end of the DNA fits TRBJ2-7 better, so the J call may be wrong. The CDR3 runs 14 residues. Looked up from germline, CDR1 is DFQATT and CDR2 is SNEGSKA (reference sequence). The CDR3, as DNA: TGCAGTGCTAGTGAGGCAGGGCTAGCCTACGAGCAGTACTTC. Protein product: CSASEAGLAYEQYF.

J is TRBJ1-1 and V is TRBV7-2, with 9 bases aligning to TRBD1. The germline gives CDR1 SGHTA, CDR2 FQGNSA. CDR3 length: 14 amino acids. V shed 5 bases and J 6 bases; nucleotides not matched to a gene: 7. CDR3 coding DNA: TGTGCCAGCAGCCTGGGACAGGGCGTCCCTGAAGCTTTCTTT. It yields the protein CASSLGQGVPEAFF.

As for this clonotype: A much more abundant neighbour one base away suggests this may be a read error. V usage is TRBV25-1 and J usage is TRBJ2-7; 7 nucleotides match TRBD2. V trimming: 6 bases; J trimming: 7 bases; junction bases outside the gene matches: 6. Germline CDR1 is MGHDK and CDR2 is SYGVNS. The CDR3 length is 12 residues. Written as DNA, the CDR3 is TGTGCCAGCAGGCGAGGGAGGGATGAGCAGTACTTC. Its translation is CASRRGRDEQYF.

This clonotype was counted ten times or more. CDR3 region: CASSLGAGGDYEQYF. CDR3 sequence (DNA): TGTGCCAGCAGCTTGGGAGCGGGGGGTGACTACGAGCAGTACTTC. This rearrangement joins TRBV5-6 to TRBJ2-7; 9 nucleotides agree with TRBD2. The length of the CDR3 is 15 residues. CDR1 is SGHDT and CDR2 is YYEEEE in the germline V gene. The V and J ends lost 0 bases and 3 bases, in that order; junction bases with no gene match: 4.

This clonotype was counted ten times or more. The J gene is TRBJ2-1, the V gene TRBV2; a weak D match, TRBD2 (7 bases). Germline lookup yields CDR1 SNHLY and CDR2 FYNNEI. CDR3 length equals 16 residues. The V and J ends lost 2 bases and 4 bases respectively, with 15 bases between them. For the CDR3, the DNA is TGTGCCAGCAGTGAACAGGGAGGGGGGTCTTACAATGAGCAGTTCTTC. Amino acids: CASSEQGGGSYNEQFF.

The chain is built from TRBV7-8 and TRBJ1-5; D may be TRBD1 (5 bases). Trimming pared 5 bases from V and 0 bases from J, leaving 11 bases between. The CDR3 is 15 amino acids. Germline CDR1 SGHVS, CDR2 FQNEAQ. The CDR3 is CASSIWGDSNQPQHF. DNA for the CDR3: TGTGCCAGCAGCATTTGGGGCGATAGCAATCAGCCCCAGCATTTT.

This clonotype appeared a few times. The chain combines TRBV7-8 with TRBJ2-2, with no clear D. Germline V gives CDR1 SGHVS, CDR2 FQNEAQ. The CDR3 spans 14 residues. With 2 bases removed from V and 6 bases from J, the gap between germline ends came to 10 bases. The CDR3: CASSLNSISGELFF. CDR3 in DNA: TGTGCCAGCAGCTTAAACTCCATCTCCGGGGAGCTGTTTTTT.

V gene TRBV28 combines with J gene TRBJ1-1; D ambiguous. The CDR3 spans 14 residues. The V and J ends lost 2 bases and 0 bases respectively, with 7 bases between them. The germline V gene has CDR1 MDHEN and CDR2 SYDVKM. CDR3 amino acids: CASSLINLNTEAFF. The CDR3, as DNA: TGTGCCAGCAGTTTAATTAACTTGAACACTGAAGCTTTCTTT.